This is a list of T cell receptor beta chains from one sample in a study of T cell responses to AZD1222 COVID-19 vaccine. Sequenced by immunoSEQ multiplex PCR; TCRdb stores in-frame clones only, minus some. The table includes about 120,000 clones, 80% to 95% detected once. The sequenced sample was peripheral blood, obtained on day 0 of AZD1222 vaccination. The source of these receptors is an adult in good health. Each CDR3 is given with its conserved first and last residue.

TRBV19	CASIWWVILSGNTIYF
TRBV7-2	CASSFPQGTGSNEQFF
TRBV28	CASSLFTGVTDF
TRBV28	CASSQRNEKLFF
TRBV7-2	CASSDRTGTYNEQFF
TRBV19	CASSSLWEEINQPQHF
TRBV4-3	CASSLETGSSGNTIYF
TRBV6-2/TRBV6-3	CASSAGTGAYNSPLHF
TRBV19	CASRYEQGAGNQPQHF
TRBV19	CASSIALERAGYTF
TRBV2	CASTGHEPNYGYTF
TRBV5-1	CASSLVAGGQPQHF
TRBV18	CASSPSGAQVDTQYF
TRBV7-6	CASSLVLGNNEQFF
TRBV11-2	CASSLGIAGNEQFF
TRBV4-1	CASSRSGSVDEKLFF
TRBV11-2	CASSLNPGEGQPQHF
TRBV19	CATSTQGMNQPQHF
TRBV28	CASAGLNQPQHF
TRBV27	CASSTSLSSYNEQFF
TRBV6-5	CASSYIRDRDGYTF
TRBV2	CASTVEAGELFF
TRBV6-1	CASSEPGQGAHEQYF
TRBV9	CASSLGSGTGELFF
TRBV3-1/TRBV3-2	CASSQATGRNTEAFF
TRBV9	CASSVVGAADGYTF
TRBV28	CASSPGGGTGTTEAFF
TRBV7-2	CASSLGDPSKPQHF
TRBV10-3	CAISEHNSDPEAFF
TRBV5-4	CASSSQGNTEAFF
TRBV15	CATRESGSSPLHF
TRBV5-6	CASSFRGLNTEAFF
TRBV18	CASSPGGVGYEQYF
TRBV7-9	CGQGFYPISGEQFF
TRBV4-3	CASSTTHDRNSPLHF
TRBV4-1	CASSQVTGRTNYGYTF
TRBV5-1	CAIMGLDRGKNEQYF
TRBV9	CASSTGNYNSPLHF
TRBV5-4	CASSLDSRVKETQYF
TRBV5-1	CASSVYSAGGYNEQFF
TRBV4-1	CASSSGTGPSYEQYF
TRBV3-1/TRBV3-2	CASSPTQAPTSPLHF